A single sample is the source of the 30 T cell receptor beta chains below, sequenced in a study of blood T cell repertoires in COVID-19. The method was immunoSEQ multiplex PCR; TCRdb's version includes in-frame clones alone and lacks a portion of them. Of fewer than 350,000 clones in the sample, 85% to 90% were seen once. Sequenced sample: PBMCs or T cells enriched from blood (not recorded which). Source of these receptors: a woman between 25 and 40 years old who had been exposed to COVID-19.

CDR3 coding DNA: TGTGCCAGCAGTCCTAAGGGAGACCCCTGGGGAAATTCACCCCTCCACTTT. Translation gives CASSPKGDPWGNSPLHF. This chain connects TRBV21-1 to TRBJ1-6. TRBV21-1 is annotated as a pseudogene. This CDR3 comprises 17 residues.

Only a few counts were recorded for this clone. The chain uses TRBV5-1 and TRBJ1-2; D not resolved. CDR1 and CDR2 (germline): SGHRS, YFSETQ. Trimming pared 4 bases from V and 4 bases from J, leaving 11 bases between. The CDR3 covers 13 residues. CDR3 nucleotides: TGCGCCAGCAGCCCCTCTCGGTTCTATGGCTACACCTTC. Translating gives CASSPSRFYGYTF.

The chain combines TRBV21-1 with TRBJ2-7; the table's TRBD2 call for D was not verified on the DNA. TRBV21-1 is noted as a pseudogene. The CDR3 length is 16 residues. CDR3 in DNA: TGTGCCAGCAGCAAAGCGCGGGAGGGGGCCCACTACGAGCAGTACTTC. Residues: CASSKAREGAHYEQYF.

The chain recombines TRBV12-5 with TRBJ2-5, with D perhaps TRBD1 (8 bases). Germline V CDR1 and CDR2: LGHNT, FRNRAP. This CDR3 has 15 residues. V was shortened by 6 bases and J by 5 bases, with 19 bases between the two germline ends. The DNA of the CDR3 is TGTGCTAGTGGCCACTTACAGGGGGGGAGGGAGACCCAGTACTTC. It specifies CASGHLQGGRETQYF.

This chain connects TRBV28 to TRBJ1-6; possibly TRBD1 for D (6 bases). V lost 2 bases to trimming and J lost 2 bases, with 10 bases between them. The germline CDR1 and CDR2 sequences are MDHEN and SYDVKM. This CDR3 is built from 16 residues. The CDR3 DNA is TGTGCCAGCAGTTTAATTCAGGGGCCCTATAATTCACCCCTCCACTTT. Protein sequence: CASSLIQGPYNSPLHF.

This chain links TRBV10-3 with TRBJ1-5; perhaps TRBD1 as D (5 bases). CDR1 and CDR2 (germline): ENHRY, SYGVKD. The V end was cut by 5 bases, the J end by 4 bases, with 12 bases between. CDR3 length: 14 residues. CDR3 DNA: TGTGCCATCAGTATCCGGGGGGAAAATCAGCCCCAGCATTTT. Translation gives CAISIRGENQPQHF.

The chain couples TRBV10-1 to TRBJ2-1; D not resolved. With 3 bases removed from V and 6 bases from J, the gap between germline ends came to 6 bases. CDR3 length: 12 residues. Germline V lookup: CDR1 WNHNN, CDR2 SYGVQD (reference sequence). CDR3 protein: CASSDSTNEQFF. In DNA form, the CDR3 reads TGCGCCAGCAGTGATAGTACCAATGAGCAGTTCTTC.

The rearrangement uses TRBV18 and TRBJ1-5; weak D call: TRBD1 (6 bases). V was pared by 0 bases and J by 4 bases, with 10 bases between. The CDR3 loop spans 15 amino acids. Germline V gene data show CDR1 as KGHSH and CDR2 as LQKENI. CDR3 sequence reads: CASSPPRDINQPQHF. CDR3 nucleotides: TGTGCCAGCTCACCACCCCGGGACATAAATCAGCCCCAGCATTTT.

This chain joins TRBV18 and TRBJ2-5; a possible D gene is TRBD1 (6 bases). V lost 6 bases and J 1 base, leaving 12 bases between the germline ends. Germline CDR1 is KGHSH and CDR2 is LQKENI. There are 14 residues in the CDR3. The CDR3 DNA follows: TGTGCCAGCTCCCTCGGACAGTCCCAAGAGACCCAGTACTTC. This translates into CASSLGQSQETQYF.

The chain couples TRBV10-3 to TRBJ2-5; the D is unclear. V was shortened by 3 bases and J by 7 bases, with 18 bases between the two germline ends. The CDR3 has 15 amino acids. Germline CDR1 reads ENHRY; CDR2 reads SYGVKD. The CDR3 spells CAISDPPTQSGTQYF. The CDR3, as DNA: TGTGCCATCAGTGATCCCCCAACTCAATCCGGGACCCAGTACTTC.

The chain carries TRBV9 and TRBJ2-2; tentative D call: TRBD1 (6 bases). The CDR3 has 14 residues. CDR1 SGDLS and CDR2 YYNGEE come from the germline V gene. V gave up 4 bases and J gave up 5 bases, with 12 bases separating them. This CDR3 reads CASSLGQGTGELFF. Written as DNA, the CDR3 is TGTGCCAGCAGCCTAGGGCAGGGGACCGGGGAGCTGTTTTTT. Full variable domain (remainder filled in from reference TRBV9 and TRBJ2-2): DSGVTQTPKHLITATGQRVTLRCSPRSGDLSVYWYQQSLDQGLQFLIQYYNGEERAKGNILERFSAQQFPDLHSELNLSSLELGDSALYFCASSLGQGTGELFFGEGSRLTVL.

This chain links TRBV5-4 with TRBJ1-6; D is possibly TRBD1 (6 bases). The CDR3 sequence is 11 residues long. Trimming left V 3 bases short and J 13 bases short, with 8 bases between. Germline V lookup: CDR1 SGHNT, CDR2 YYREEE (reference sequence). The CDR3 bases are TGTGCCAGCAGCTCGGGGGGCCCCCTCCACTTT. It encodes CASSSGGPLHF.

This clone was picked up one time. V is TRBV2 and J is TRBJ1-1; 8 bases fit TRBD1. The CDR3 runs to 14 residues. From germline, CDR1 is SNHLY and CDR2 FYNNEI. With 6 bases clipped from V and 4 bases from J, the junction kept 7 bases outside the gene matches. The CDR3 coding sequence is TGTGCCAGCAGGGACTCCACAGGGGGCACTGAAGCTTTCTTT. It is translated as CASRDSTGGTEAFF.

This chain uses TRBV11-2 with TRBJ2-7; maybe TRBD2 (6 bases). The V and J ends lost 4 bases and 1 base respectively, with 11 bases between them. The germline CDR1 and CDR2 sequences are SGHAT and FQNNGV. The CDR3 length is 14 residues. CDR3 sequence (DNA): TGTGCCAGCAGCTCCCGACTAGAGTCCTACGAGCAGTACTTC. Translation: CASSSRLESYEQYF. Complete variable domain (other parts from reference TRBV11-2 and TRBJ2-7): EAGVAQSPRYKIIEKRQSVAFWCNPISGHATLYWYQQILGQGPKLLIQFQNNGVVDDSQLPKDRFSAERLKGVDSTLKIQPAKLEDSAVYLCASSSRLESYEQYFGPGTRLTVT.

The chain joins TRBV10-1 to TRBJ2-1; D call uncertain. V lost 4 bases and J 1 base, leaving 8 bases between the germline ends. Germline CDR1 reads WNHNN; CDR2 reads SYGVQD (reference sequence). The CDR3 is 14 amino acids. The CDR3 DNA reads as TGCGCCAGCAGTGTTGGCAGTTCCTACAATGAGCAGTTCTTC. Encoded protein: CASSVGSSYNEQFF.

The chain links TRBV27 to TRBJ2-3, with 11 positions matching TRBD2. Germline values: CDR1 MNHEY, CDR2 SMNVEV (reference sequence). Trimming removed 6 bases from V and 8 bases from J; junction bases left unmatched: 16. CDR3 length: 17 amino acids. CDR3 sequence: CASSTTTGLAGSGTQYF. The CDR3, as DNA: TGTGCCAGCAGCACCACGACAGGACTAGCGGGTTCCGGTACGCAGTATTTT.

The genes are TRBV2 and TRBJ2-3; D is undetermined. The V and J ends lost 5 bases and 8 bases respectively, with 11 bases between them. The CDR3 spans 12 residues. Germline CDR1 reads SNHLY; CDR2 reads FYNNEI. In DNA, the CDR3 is TGTGCCAGCAGTTCCGACCGGAGTACGCAGTATTTT. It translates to CASSSDRSTQYF.

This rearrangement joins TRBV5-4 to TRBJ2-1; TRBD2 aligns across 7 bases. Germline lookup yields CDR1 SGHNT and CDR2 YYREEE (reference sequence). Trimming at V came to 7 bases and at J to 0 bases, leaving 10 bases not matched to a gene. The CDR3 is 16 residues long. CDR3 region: CASGGSGLASYNEQFF. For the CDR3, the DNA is TGTGCCAGCGGGGGTAGCGGGCTAGCCTCCTACAATGAGCAGTTCTTC.

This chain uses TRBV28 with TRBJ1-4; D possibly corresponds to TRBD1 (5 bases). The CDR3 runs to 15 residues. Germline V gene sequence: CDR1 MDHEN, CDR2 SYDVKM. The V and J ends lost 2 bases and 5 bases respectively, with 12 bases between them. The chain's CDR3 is CASSLPTRGNEKLFF. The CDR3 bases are TGTGCCAGCAGTTTACCGACCCGGGGGAATGAAAAACTGTTTTTT.

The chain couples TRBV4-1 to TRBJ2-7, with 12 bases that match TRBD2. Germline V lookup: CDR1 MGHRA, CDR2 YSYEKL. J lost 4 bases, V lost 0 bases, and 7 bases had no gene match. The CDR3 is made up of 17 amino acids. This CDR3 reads CASSQDRSGTSGYEQYF. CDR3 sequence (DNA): TGCGCCAGCAGCCAAGACCGCTCCGGGACTAGCGGGTACGAGCAGTACTTC.

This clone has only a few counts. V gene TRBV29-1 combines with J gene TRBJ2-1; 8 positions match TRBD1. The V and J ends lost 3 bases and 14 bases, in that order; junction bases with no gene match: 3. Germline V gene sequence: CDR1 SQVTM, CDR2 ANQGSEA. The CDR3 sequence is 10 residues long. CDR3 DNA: TGCAGCGTTGAGCAGGGGGCCGAGTTCTTC. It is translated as CSVEQGAEFF.

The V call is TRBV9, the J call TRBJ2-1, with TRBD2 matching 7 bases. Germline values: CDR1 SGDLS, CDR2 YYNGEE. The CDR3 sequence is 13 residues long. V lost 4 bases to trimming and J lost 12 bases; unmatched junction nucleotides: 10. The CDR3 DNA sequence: TGTGCCAGCAGCCCGAGGACTAGGATTGGGCAGTTCTTC. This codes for CASSPRTRIGQFF. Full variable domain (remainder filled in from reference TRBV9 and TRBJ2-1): DSGVTQTPKHLITATGQRVTLRCSPRSGDLSVYWYQQSLDQGLQFLIQYYNGEERAKGNILERFSAQQFPDLHSELNLSSLELGDSALYFCASSPRTRIGQFFGPGTRLTVL.

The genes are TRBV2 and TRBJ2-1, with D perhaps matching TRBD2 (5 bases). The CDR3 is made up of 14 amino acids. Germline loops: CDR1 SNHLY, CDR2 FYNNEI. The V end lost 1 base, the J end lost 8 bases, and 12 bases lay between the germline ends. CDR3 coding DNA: TGTGCCAGCAGTGAAGGACCCGTCGGGGATGAGCAGTTCTTC. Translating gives CASSEGPVGDEQFF.

The CDR3 nucleotides read TGTGCCAGTAGTATAGAGGCAGAAGAGACCCAGTACTTC. Translated, it gives CASSIEAEETQYF. This rearrangement joins TRBV19 to TRBJ2-5, with unresolved D. V lost 0 bases and J 3 bases, leaving 5 bases between the germline ends. The germline V gene has CDR1 LNHDA and CDR2 SQIVND (reference sequence). CDR3 size: 13 residues. The full variable domain, rest sourced from reference TRBV19 and TRBJ2-5, is DGGITQSPKYLFRKEGQNVTLSCEQNLNHDAMYWYRQDPGQGLRLIYYSQIVNDFQKGDIAEGYSVSREKKESFPLTVTSAQKNPTAFYLCASSIEAEETQYFGPGTRLLVL.

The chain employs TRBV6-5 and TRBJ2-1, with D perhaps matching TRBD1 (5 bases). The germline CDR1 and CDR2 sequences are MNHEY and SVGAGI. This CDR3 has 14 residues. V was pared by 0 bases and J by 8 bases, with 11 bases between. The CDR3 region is CASSYSRGRDEQFF. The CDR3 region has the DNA TGTGCCAGCAGTTACTCTAGGGGCCGCGATGAGCAGTTCTTC.

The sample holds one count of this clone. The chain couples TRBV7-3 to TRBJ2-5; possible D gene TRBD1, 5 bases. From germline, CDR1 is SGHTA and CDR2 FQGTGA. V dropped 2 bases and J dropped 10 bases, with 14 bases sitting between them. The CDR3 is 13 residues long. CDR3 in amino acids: CASSLGVGLYQYF. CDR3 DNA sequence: TGTGCCAGCAGCTTAGGGGTGGGGCTCTACCAGTACTTC.

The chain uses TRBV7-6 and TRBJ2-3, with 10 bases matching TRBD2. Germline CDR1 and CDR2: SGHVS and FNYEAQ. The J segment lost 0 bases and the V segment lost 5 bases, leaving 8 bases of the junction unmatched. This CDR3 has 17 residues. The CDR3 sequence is CASSPLAGGTSTDTQYF. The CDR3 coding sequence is TGTGCCAGCAGCCCGTTAGCGGGAGGCACCAGCACAGATACGCAGTATTTT.

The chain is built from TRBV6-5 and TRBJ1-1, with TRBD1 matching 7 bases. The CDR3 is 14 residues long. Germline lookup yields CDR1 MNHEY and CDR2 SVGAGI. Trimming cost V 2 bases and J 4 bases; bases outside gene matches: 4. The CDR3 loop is CASSYSPGGTEAFF. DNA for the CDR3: TGTGCCAGCAGTTACAGTCCAGGGGGCACTGAAGCTTTCTTT.

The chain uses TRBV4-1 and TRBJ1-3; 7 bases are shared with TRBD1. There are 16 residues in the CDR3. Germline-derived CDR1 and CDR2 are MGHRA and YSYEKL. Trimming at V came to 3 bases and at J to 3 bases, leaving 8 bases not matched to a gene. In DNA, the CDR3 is TGCGCCAGCAGCCACCGTGACAGGGCGCGTGGAAACACCATATATTTT. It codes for CASSHRDRARGNTIYF.

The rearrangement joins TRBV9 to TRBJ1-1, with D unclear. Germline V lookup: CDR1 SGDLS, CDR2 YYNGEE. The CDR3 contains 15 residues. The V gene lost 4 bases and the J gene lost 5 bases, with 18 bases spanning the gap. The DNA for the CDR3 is TGTGCCAGCAGCCCAGCGGGGAGCCTGGGGACTGAAGCTTTCTTT. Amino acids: CASSPAGSLGTEAFF.